The rows below give T cell receptor beta chains drawn from one sample of a study of vaccination effects on CD4 cells after COVID-19. Produced via immunoSEQ multiplex PCR; TCRdb's table is partial and in-frame only. The sample has about 47,000 clones, roughly three quarters seen once. Which antigens these TCRs recognize remains unknown. This specimen consisted of CD4+ T cells from PBMCs cultured without peptide, obtained after COVID-19 vaccination. The receptors were sampled from a human donor who received a COVID-19 vaccine. Each CDR3 is given with its conserved first and last residue. A D gene is named only where the DNA matches it firmly.

>TRBV5-6|15|TRBJ1-3|-
CASSSPTASGNTIYF
>TRBV5-1|17|TRBJ1-6|TRBD1
CASRSGTGQTGNSPLHF
>TRBV15|12|TRBJ2-7|-
CATSSPWGEQYF
>TRBV9|16|TRBJ1-4|-
CASSGGIKSTNEKLFF
>TRBV19|15|TRBJ1-1|-
CASRTTRTEATEAFF
>TRBV5-6|15|TRBJ2-3|TRBD2
CASNLAGALTDTQYF
>TRBV19|16|TRBJ1-2|TRBD1
CASSFEDRVPFYGYTF
>TRBV2|17|TRBJ2-4|TRBD2
CASSELGGRIAKNIQYF
>TRBV5-4|14|TRBJ1-1|TRBD1
CASSLGQGISEAFF
>TRBV28|17|TRBJ2-3|TRBD2
CASSLRLAGGRTDTQYF